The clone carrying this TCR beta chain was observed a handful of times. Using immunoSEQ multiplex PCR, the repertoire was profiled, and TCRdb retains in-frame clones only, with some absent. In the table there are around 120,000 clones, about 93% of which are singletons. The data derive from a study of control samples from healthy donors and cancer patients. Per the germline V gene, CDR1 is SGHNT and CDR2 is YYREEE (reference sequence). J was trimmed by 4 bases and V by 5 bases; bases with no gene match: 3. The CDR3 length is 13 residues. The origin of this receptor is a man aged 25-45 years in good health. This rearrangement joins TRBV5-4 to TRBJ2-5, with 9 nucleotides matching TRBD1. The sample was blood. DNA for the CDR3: TGTGCCAGCAGAGACAGGGGGTCAGAGACCCAGTACTTC. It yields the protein CASRDRGSETQYF.